These 13 T cell receptor beta chains were all obtained from the same sample, sequenced in a study of regulatory T cells in long-lasting Graves disease. Arm-PCR of CDR3 regions and iRepertoire HTBI primers were used to build TCR beta libraries. Each CDR3 protein is one row after TCRdb ran MiXCR on the multiplex PCR reads. In the table there are a few hundred thousand distinct CDR3 sequences, approximately 12% of which are singletons. The time point is: newly diagnosed GD, antithyroid drugs for less than 3 months. Extracted PBMC RNA gave rise to the TCR library. The data also belong to a second study, concerning T cells in Graves' hyperthyroidism and ophthalmopathy.

The sample consisted of peripheral blood mononuclear cells (PBMCs), taken at new diagnosis, from a patient treated with antithyroid drugs. The source of these receptors is a woman aged 18-29 years with Graves disease.

This clonotype was seen only a few times. The chain links TRBV7-9 to TRBJ1-4; weak D call: TRBD1 (5 bases). Between the trimmed V and J ends, which lost 4 bases and 12 bases, there was a span of 15 bases. The CDR3 runs 13 residues. Germline loops: CDR1 SEHNR, CDR2 FQNEAQ (reference sequence). The CDR3 sequence is CASSWDEDSELFF. The CDR3 region has the DNA TGTGCCAGCAGCTGGGACGAGGATAGTGAACTGTTTTTT.

There are many counts of this clonotype. V usage is TRBV12-3 or TRBV12-4 and J usage is TRBJ2-2; D is perhaps TRBD2 (5 bases). The CDR3 has 18 amino acids. The V and J ends lost 2 bases and 1 base respectively, with 17 bases between them. The CDR3 DNA reads TGTGCCAGCAGTTTATATCTGGGGAGTTGGGTGAACACCGGGGAGCTGTTTTTT. It specifies CASSLYLGSWVNTGELFF.

This clonotype was found many times. V gene TRBV19 combines with J gene TRBJ1-5; 7 nucleotides align to TRBD1. Per germline, CDR1 LNHDA and CDR2 SQIVND (reference sequence). The CDR3 is made up of 17 amino acids. V shed 4 bases, J shed 5 bases, and the junction held 14 bases outside the gene matches. The CDR3 DNA sequence: TGTGCCAGTAGTACTGTCCTAACTACAGGGGCCCATCAGCCCCAGCATTTT. Translated: CASSTVLTTGAHQPQHF.

This clonotype appeared many times. This sequence joins TRBV7-9 and TRBJ1-1; D might be TRBD1 (6 bases). V dropped 5 bases and J dropped 4 bases, with 26 bases sitting between them. CDR3 length: 18 amino acids. CDR1 is SEHNR and CDR2 is FQNEAQ in the germline V gene (reference sequence). The CDR3 DNA is TGTGCCAGCAGCCCGCCGTCAGGGGCCGGGGTACTAGTCACTGAAGCTTTCTTT. Translated, it gives CASSPPSGAGVLVTEAFF.

V is TRBV20-1 and J is TRBJ1-1; unclear D gene. Trimming removed 1 base from V and 2 bases from J, with 8 bases in between. The CDR3 runs to 13 residues. The germline CDR1 and CDR2 sequences are DFQATT and SNEGSKA (reference sequence). CDR3 amino acids: CSARAQLNTEAFF. In nucleotides, the CDR3 is TGCAGTGCTAGAGCACAGCTCAACACTGAAGCTTTCTTT.

There are many counts of this clonotype. The gene calls are TRBV11-2 and TRBJ2-5; D remains unclear. Trimming cost V 1 base and J 1 base, with 10 bases left between them. Germline V gene lookup returns CDR1 SGHAT and CDR2 FQNNGV. This CDR3 has 15 residues. CDR3 in amino acids: CASSLGYRVQETQYF. The CDR3 bases are TGTGCCAGCAGCTTAGGATACCGGGTCCAAGAGACCCAGTACTTC.

This clonotype was recorded many times. The chain couples TRBV7-2 to TRBJ2-7; TRBD1 aligns across 9 bases. The CDR3 covers 15 residues. J gave up 4 bases and V 4 bases, and 8 bases lay outside the gene matches. Per germline, CDR1 SGHTA and CDR2 FQGNSA. CDR3 sequence: CASSSRTGAEYEQYF. Written as DNA, the CDR3 is TGTGCCAGCAGCTCCCGGACAGGGGCGGAGTACGAGCAGTACTTC.

The chain links TRBV28 to TRBJ2-7; possibly TRBD1 or TRBD2 for D (5 bases each). Germline V gene sequence: CDR1 MDHEN, CDR2 SYDVKM. This CDR3 has 14 amino acids. The V end lost 2 bases, the J end lost 6 bases, and 14 bases lay between the germline ends. CDR3 bases: TGTGCCAGCAGTTTAGGGGGAAGGGGTACCGAGCAGTACTTC. Protein sequence: CASSLGGRGTEQYF.

This clonotype was seen a few times. This likely comes from a read error, as the CDR3 has no conserved phenylalanine or tryptophan at its end. This sequence joins TRBV7-9 and TRBJ2-1; D might be TRBD2 (6 bases). The CDR3 is 14 residues long. Per germline, CDR1 SEHNR and CDR2 FQNEAQ (reference sequence). Trimming stripped 2 bases from V and 6 bases from J, with 11 bases between. The DNA of the CDR3 is TGTGCCAGCAGCTTAATGGAGGGGCTCAATGAGCAGTTCTCC. It yields the protein CASSLMEGLNEQFS.

This clonotype was detected ten times or more. This chain uses TRBV20-1 with TRBJ2-7, with 8 positions matching TRBD2. The CDR3 length is 16 residues. The V segment lost 0 bases and the J segment 3 bases; nucleotides outside the gene matches: 10. The germline gives CDR1 DFQATT, CDR2 SNEGSKA (reference sequence). The CDR3 coding sequence is TGCAGTGCTAGAGATATCGTAGCGGGAAAGCTCTACGAGCAGTACTTC. This gives the protein CSARDIVAGKLYEQYF.

V is TRBV7-9 and J is TRBJ2-1; TRBD2 matches at 9 bases. From germline, CDR1 is SEHNR and CDR2 FQNEAQ (reference sequence). The junction had 8 bases not matched to a gene; V was cut back by 1 base and J by 10 bases. This CDR3 has 15 amino acids. CDR3 region: CASSLGGGATDEQFF. The CDR3 DNA reads as TGTGCCAGCAGCTTAGGCGGGGGGGCAACTGACGAGCAGTTCTTC.

This sequence joins TRBV7-8 and TRBJ1-4; D not certain. The V end was cut by 2 bases, the J end by 6 bases, with 13 bases between. The germline CDR1 and CDR2 sequences are SGHVS and FQNEAQ. This CDR3 is built from 15 residues. The CDR3 nucleotides read TGTGCCAGCAGCTTATATGAAGGGTGGGATGAAAAACTGTTTTTT. Protein product: CASSLYEGWDEKLFF.

The J gene is TRBJ2-7, the V gene TRBV30, with D maybe TRBD2 (6 bases). This CDR3 has 14 residues. Germline loops: CDR1 GTSNPN, CDR2 SVGIG (reference sequence). V gave up 2 bases and J gave up 0 bases, with 11 bases separating them. CDR3 amino acids: CAWSRGGSSYEQYF. CDR3 in DNA: TGTGCCTGGAGTCGAGGAGGGAGCTCCTACGAGCAGTACTTC.